This TCR beta chain originates from a study of blood T cell repertoires in COVID-19. Generated by immunoSEQ multiplex PCR, the TCRdb table keeps only in-frame clones and is missing some. This repertoire shows more than 250,000 clones, roughly 90% found once; its top ten account for about 6.8%. In its sample, this clone was seen once. Per germline, CDR1 MGHDK and CDR2 SYGVNS. This CDR3 contains 15 residues. V was trimmed by 1 base and J by 1 base, leaving 10 bases between them. This sequence joins TRBV25-1 and TRBJ1-1; D gene ambiguous. Sequenced material: peripheral blood. This TCR was sampled from a young man who had recovered from COVID-19. Here the CDR3 DNA reads TGTGCCAGCAGTGAATCAGGAGGCGGGAACACTGAAGCTTTCTTT. As protein: CASSESGGGNTEAFF. Filled out from reference TRBV25-1 and TRBJ1-1, the complete variable domain reads EADIYQTPRYLVIGTGKKITLECSQTMGHDKMYWYQQDPGMELHLIHYSYGVNSTEKGDLSSESTVSRIRTEHFPLTLESARPSHTSQYLCASSESGGGNTEAFFGQGTRLTVV.